Following are 29 T cell receptor beta chains from one sample sequenced in a study of shared clonotypes between healthy human individuals. Generated by immunoSEQ multiplex PCR, the TCRdb table keeps only in-frame clones and is missing some. The sample yields about 2 million clones, 85% to 95% seen once. What was sequenced was naive CD4+ T cells sorted from blood. The subset here: CD45RA+ positively selected. The receptors stem from a man between 18 and 29 years old in good health.

The chain employs TRBV11-2 and TRBJ2-4; 9 positions match TRBD2. The V and J ends lost 0 bases and 8 bases, in that order; junction bases with no gene match: 8. CDR1 is SGHAT, CDR2 FQNNGV, per germline. CDR3 size: 16 residues. The CDR3 DNA follows: TGTGCCAGCAGCTTAGATCTGGGGCTAGCGGGATACATTCAGTACTTC. Its translation: CASSLDLGLAGYIQYF.

In the case of this clone: The sample holds other DNA sequences that translate to the same CDR3. The V and J genes are TRBV19 and TRBJ1-1, with D hard to call. The germline CDR1 and CDR2 sequences are LNHDA and SQIVND (reference sequence). The CDR3 runs 13 residues. V was trimmed by 5 bases and J by 1 base, leaving 8 bases between them. The CDR3 spells CASSSSRNTEAFF. CDR3 DNA: TGTGCCAGTAGTTCGAGCCGGAACACTGAAGCTTTCTTT.

The chain employs TRBV28 and TRBJ1-1; tentatively, D is TRBD1 (5 bases). The CDR3 is made up of 18 amino acids. Trimming left V 5 bases short and J 1 base short, with 23 bases between. Germline loops: CDR1 MDHEN, CDR2 SYDVKM. CDR3 in amino acids: CASSEFRDRRPPNTEAFF. CDR3 nucleotide sequence: TGTGCCAGCAGTGAATTCCGGGACCGTCGTCCCCCGAACACTGAAGCTTTCTTT.

The chain combines TRBV7-2 with TRBJ2-1; 9 nucleotides line up with TRBD1. V was pared by 2 bases and J by 7 bases, with 9 bases of the junction left unmatched. There are 16 residues in the CDR3. Germline CDR1 is SGHTA and CDR2 is FQGNSA. Written as DNA, the CDR3 is TGTGCCAGCAGCTTAAACAGGGGGCAAGTGTGGAATGAGCAGTTCTTC. Protein product: CASSLNRGQVWNEQFF.

J is TRBJ2-7 and V is TRBV28; D is perhaps TRBD1 (9 bases). Germline CDR1 reads MDHEN; CDR2 reads SYDVKM. The CDR3 length is 15 residues. Trimming pared 3 bases from V and 1 base from J, leaving 13 bases between. CDR3 sequence reads: CASSFSGTGSYEQYF. CDR3 nucleotide sequence: TGTGCCAGCAGTTTTAGCGGGACAGGGTCCTACGAGCAGTACTTC.

Points on this clone: A clone one base away is much larger, so this may be a read error. The genes are TRBV28 and TRBJ2-7, with 7 bases lining up with TRBD1. This CDR3 is built from 15 residues. The germline V gene has CDR1 MDHEN and CDR2 SYDVKM. The CDR3 protein is CASNLPQTGIGEQYF. CDR3 sequence (DNA): TGTGCCAGCAATTTACCCCAGACAGGGATCGGCGAGCAGTACTTC.

A note on this clone: A single base separates this from a much larger clone, so it may be a read error. This chain connects TRBV7-8 to TRBJ1-1, with unresolved D. Germline lookup yields CDR1 SGHVS and CDR2 FQNEAQ. The CDR3 totals 13 residues. V was shortened by 3 bases and J by 1 base, with 6 bases between the two germline ends. This CDR3 reads CASSFGENTEAFF. The CDR3 DNA follows: TGTGCCAGCAGCTTTGGAGAGAACACTGAAGCTTTCTTT.

This clone has a single count. This rearrangement joins TRBV2 to TRBJ1-4, with 8 positions matching TRBD1. CDR1 is SNHLY and CDR2 is FYNNEI in the germline V gene. The CDR3 is made up of 17 amino acids. The ends lost 6 bases at V and 3 bases at J; junction bases unmatched: 12. The CDR3 DNA is TGTGCCAGCAGAAGACAGGGGTCTGGGTCTTCTAATGAAAAACTGTTTTTT. Its protein product is CASRRQGSGSSNEKLFF.

V usage is TRBV19 and J usage is TRBJ1-2, with a tentative D call TRBD1 (6 bases). V was shortened by 5 bases and J by 4 bases, with 8 bases between the two germline ends. The CDR3 sequence is 12 residues long. Germline V gene sequence: CDR1 LNHDA, CDR2 SQIVND (reference sequence). The CDR3 sequence: CASSRTVYGYTF. The CDR3 DNA follows: TGTGCCAGTAGTCGGACAGTCTATGGCTACACCTTC.

V and J are TRBV4-1 and TRBJ1-5; 8 nucleotides line up with TRBD1. The CDR3 is made up of 18 amino acids. CDR1 and CDR2 from the germline V gene are MGHRA and YSYEKL. V was pared by 6 bases and J by 0 bases, with 13 bases of the junction left unmatched. CDR3 loop: CASRGSGTGLNSNQPQHF. Written as DNA, the CDR3 is TGCGCCAGCAGGGGCTCCGGGACAGGCTTAAATAGCAATCAGCCCCAGCATTTT.

The sample holds one count of this clone. The chain joins TRBV9 to TRBJ1-2; possible D gene TRBD1, 5 bases. Germline CDR1 reads SGDLS; CDR2 reads YYNGEE. The CDR3 contains 14 residues. Trimming removed 0 bases from V and 8 bases from J, with 14 bases in between. The CDR3 loop reads CASSVDGDRGGYTF. The CDR3 DNA is TGTGCCAGCAGCGTAGATGGGGACCGAGGAGGCTACACCTTC.

The chain combines TRBV28 with TRBJ2-2; a possible D gene is TRBD1 (6 bases). The CDR3 runs 14 residues. V was trimmed by 10 bases and J by 4 bases, leaving 16 bases between them. The germline V gene encodes CDR1 MDHEN and CDR2 SYDVKM. The CDR3 loop is CATFRDTGTGELFF. As DNA, the CDR3 is TGTGCCACCTTCCGGGACACCGGCACCGGGGAGCTGTTTTTT.

The CDR3 spells CASSEPGYNSPLHF. The CDR3 region has the DNA TGCGCCAGCAGTGAGCCTGGGTATAATTCACCCCTCCACTTT. The chain has TRBV10-2 and TRBJ1-6; D remains ambiguous. The CDR3 is made up of 14 amino acids. Germline V gene lookup returns CDR1 WSHSY and CDR2 SAAADI. Trimming took off 2 bases at V and 4 bases at J, with 6 bases between the two ends.

The V gene is TRBV29-1, the J gene TRBJ1-3; D ambiguous. Germline V CDR1 and CDR2: SQVTM, ANQGSEA. Between the trimmed V and J ends, which lost 7 bases and 1 base, there was a span of 11 bases. The CDR3 loop spans 13 amino acids. Here the CDR3 reads CSAKTLSGNTIYF. DNA for the CDR3: TGCAGCGCTAAGACACTTTCTGGAAACACCATATATTTT.

This clone was found a few times. The chain carries TRBV5-6 and TRBJ2-5; no firm D call. The J call may not be correct, given that the DNA end is closer to TRBJ2-7. This CDR3 comprises 13 residues. Germline V gene lookup returns CDR1 SGHDT and CDR2 YYEEEE. CDR3 nucleotides: TGTGCCAGCAGCCCGGCTACCTCCTACGAGCAGTACTTC. This translates into CASSPATSYEQYF.

The chain uses TRBV19 and TRBJ2-1, with unresolved D. Germline V CDR1 and CDR2: LNHDA, SQIVND (reference sequence). Trimming shortened V by 8 bases and J by 6 bases, and 14 bases separated the two germline ends. CDR3 size: 13 residues. CDR3 sequence: CASSFRSGNEQFF. CDR3 sequence (DNA): TGTGCCAGTTCCTTTCGGTCCGGCAATGAGCAGTTCTTC.

The V gene is TRBV7-6, the J gene TRBJ2-7; tentatively, D is TRBD2 (5 bases). Germline CDR1 SGHVS, CDR2 FNYEAQ. V was cut by 5 bases and J by 3 bases, with 8 bases left in between. The CDR3 consists of 12 residues. This chain's CDR3 is CASSTGSYEQYF. CDR3 coding DNA: TGTGCCAGCAGCACGGGAAGCTACGAGCAGTACTTC.

The chain uses TRBV7-2 and TRBJ2-7, with D tentatively TRBD1 (5 bases). The ends were cut back, 6 bases at V and 2 bases at J, with 14 bases in the middle. There are 14 residues in the CDR3. Germline V gene data show CDR1 as SGHTA and CDR2 as FQGNSA. The CDR3 coding sequence is TGTGCCAGCAGAGAGGTAGGACACGCCTACGAGCAGTACTTC. This codes for CASREVGHAYEQYF.

The genes are TRBV18 and TRBJ2-7, with TRBD1 as a possible D gene (6 bases). Germline CDR1 and CDR2: KGHSH and LQKENI. Between the trimmed V and J ends, which lost 0 bases and 4 bases, there was a span of 13 bases. The CDR3 spans 15 residues. The CDR3 nucleotides are TGTGCCAGCTCACCACCCGCAGGGGCGACGTACGAGCAGTACTTC. It is translated as CASSPPAGATYEQYF.

V gene TRBV9 combines with J gene TRBJ2-1; 9 positions agree with TRBD1. The CDR3 is 15 residues long. Germline values: CDR1 SGDLS, CDR2 YYNGEE. The V segment lost 0 bases and the J segment 6 bases; nucleotides outside the gene matches: 4. The CDR3 DNA sequence: TGTGCCAGCAGCGTAGTAGGGACAGGGCTCAATGAGCAGTTCTTC. This sequence encodes CASSVVGTGLNEQFF.

The chain links TRBV20-1 to TRBJ2-1; D gene ambiguous. Germline lookup yields CDR1 DFQATT and CDR2 SNEGSKA (reference sequence). The V end was cut by 4 bases, the J end by 6 bases, with 7 bases between. The CDR3 loop spans 11 amino acids. This CDR3 reads CSAIVVNEQFF. In nucleotides, the CDR3 is TGCAGTGCTATTGTAGTCAATGAGCAGTTCTTC.

J is TRBJ1-5 and V is TRBV7-9; D is unresolved. Germline V gene lookup returns CDR1 SEHNR and CDR2 FQNEAQ (reference sequence). Trimming removed 4 bases at V and 0 bases at J, with 7 bases between. This CDR3 is built from 14 residues. The CDR3 spells CASSYDRSNQPQHF. As DNA, the CDR3 is TGTGCCAGCAGCTACGACCGTAGCAATCAGCCCCAGCATTTT.

The chain combines TRBV18 with TRBJ1-5; no definite D call. Germline CDR1 is KGHSH and CDR2 is LQKENI. Between the trimmed V and J ends, which lost 10 bases and 0 bases, there was a span of 16 bases. This CDR3 region has 15 residues. DNA of the CDR3: TGTGCCATTATAAGGCGGATAGATAGCAATCAGCCCCAGCATTTT. It codes for CAIIRRIDSNQPQHF.

This clone was picked up a small number of times. J is TRBJ1-6 and V is TRBV4-3; no definite D call. CDR3 length: 16 residues. Germline CDR1 reads LGHNA; CDR2 reads YSLEER. Trimming removed 0 bases at V and 7 bases at J, with 13 bases between. DNA of the CDR3: TGCGCCAGCAGCCAAGATCCAAAGGGAGCGAATTCACCCCTCCACTTT. Protein product: CASSQDPKGANSPLHF.

The chain combines TRBV9 with TRBJ1-2; 10 bases are a match to TRBD1. CDR3 length: 15 amino acids. The germline gives CDR1 SGDLS, CDR2 YYNGEE. V gave up 4 bases and J gave up 5 bases; unmatched junction bases: 8. The CDR3 sequence: CASSLGDRGGYGYTF. CDR3 bases: TGTGCCAGCAGCTTAGGGGACAGGGGCGGATATGGCTACACCTTC.

V and J are TRBV19 and TRBJ2-7; weak D call: TRBD1 (6 bases). V gave up 6 bases and J gave up 5 bases, with 23 bases separating them. Germline CDR1 is LNHDA and CDR2 is SQIVND (reference sequence). CDR3 length: 16 residues. The CDR3 loop reads CASRLSGTTHHHEQYF. CDR3 nucleotides: TGTGCCAGTAGGCTCTCCGGGACAACACACCACCACGAGCAGTACTTC.

The chain has TRBV5-4 and TRBJ2-1; 8 nucleotides line up with TRBD2. CDR1 and CDR2 (germline): SGHNT, YYREEE (reference sequence). J was trimmed by 5 bases and V by 2 bases; bases with no gene match: 6. This CDR3 region has 15 residues. CDR3 sequence: CASSFAGGGDNEQFF. CDR3 DNA sequence: TGTGCCAGCAGCTTCGCGGGAGGCGGGGACAATGAGCAGTTCTTC.

This chain connects TRBV27 to TRBJ2-2; D gene uncertain. This CDR3 contains 12 residues. With 9 bases removed from V and 0 bases from J, the gap between germline ends came to 5 bases. Germline assignment: CDR1 MNHEY and CDR2 SMNVEV (reference sequence). The CDR3 sequence: CASRTNTGELFF. Written as DNA, the CDR3 is TGTGCCAGTCGGACGAACACCGGGGAGCTGTTTTTT.

The CDR3 reads CASSLAGTGSYNEQFF. The CDR3 DNA reads as TGTGCCAGCAGCTTAGCGGGGACAGGGAGCTACAATGAGCAGTTCTTC. The rearrangement joins TRBV7-9 to TRBJ2-1; TRBD1 aligns across 9 bases. Germline trimming cut 0 bases from V and 3 bases from J; bases unmatched to any gene: 3. There are 16 residues in the CDR3. Looked up from germline, CDR1 is SEHNR and CDR2 is FQNEAQ (reference sequence).